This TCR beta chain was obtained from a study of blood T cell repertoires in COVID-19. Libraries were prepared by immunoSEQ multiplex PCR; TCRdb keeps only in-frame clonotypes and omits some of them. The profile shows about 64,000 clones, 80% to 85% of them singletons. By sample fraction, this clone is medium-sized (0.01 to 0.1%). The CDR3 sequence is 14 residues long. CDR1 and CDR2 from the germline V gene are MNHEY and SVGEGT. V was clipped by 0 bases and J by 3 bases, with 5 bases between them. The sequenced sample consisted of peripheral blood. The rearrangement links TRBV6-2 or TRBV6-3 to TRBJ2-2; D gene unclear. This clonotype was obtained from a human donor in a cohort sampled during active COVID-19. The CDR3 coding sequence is TGTGCCAGCAGTTACTCTTCAGACACCGGGGAGCTGTTTTTT. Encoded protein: CASSYSSDTGELFF.